A single sample gave rise to the 22 T cell receptor beta chains below, sequenced in a study of PD-1 blockade in classical Hodgkin lymphoma. After autologous stem cell transplantation all patients relapsed, and prior brentuximab vedotin exposure differed between cohorts. The table came from immunoSEQ multiplex PCR; TCRdb's copy has only in-frame clones and leaves some out. The repertoire consists of roughly 20,000 clones, with around 70% occurring once and the leading ten covering roughly a quarter. This sample comprised peripheral blood mononuclear cells (PBMCs), obtained before the second cycle of nivolumab. The receptors were gathered from a human donor with classical Hodgkin lymphoma.

This chain joins TRBV18 and TRBJ1-6; D remains unclear. CDR1 and CDR2 from the germline V gene are KGHSH and LQKENI. The germline V and J ends were trimmed by 3 bases and 6 bases, with 24 bases remaining between them. CDR3 length equals 19 residues. In DNA form, the CDR3 reads TGTGCCAGCTCACCCGGAGCTGTATGGAGCCAGTTCGGTAATTCACCCCTCCACTTT. Protein product: CASSPGAVWSQFGNSPLHF.

V is TRBV10-3 and J is TRBJ2-7, with D tentatively TRBD1 (6 bases). CDR1 is ENHRY and CDR2 is SYGVKD in the germline V gene. V was trimmed by 6 bases and J by 3 bases, leaving 12 bases between them. The CDR3 has 13 amino acids. This chain's CDR3 is CAISSGTNYEQYF. For the CDR3, the DNA is TGTGCCATCAGCTCCGGGACAAACTACGAGCAGTACTTC.

The chain uses TRBV6-1 and TRBJ1-1; D is perhaps TRBD1 (6 bases). V shed 8 bases and J shed 4 bases, with 14 bases lying between them. Per the germline V gene, CDR1 is MNHNS and CDR2 is SASEGT. CDR3 length: 13 residues. The CDR3: CASQTGAVTEAFF. The CDR3 nucleotides are TGTGCCAGCCAGACGGGGGCAGTCACTGAAGCTTTCTTT.

The gene calls are TRBV5-1 and TRBJ2-2; 12 bases are shared with TRBD2. This CDR3 contains 18 residues. Germline CDR1 reads SGHRS; CDR2 reads YFSETQ. Germline trimming cut 1 base from V and 5 bases from J; bases unmatched to any gene: 9. DNA for the CDR3: TGCGCCAGCAGCTTGTTGTCTAGCGGGAGGGCAGCTACCGGGGAGCTGTTTTTT. It encodes CASSLLSSGRAATGELFF.

The chain combines TRBV5-1 with TRBJ1-1; 10 nucleotides align to TRBD1. In germline, CDR1 is SGHRS, CDR2 YFSETQ. The junction had 10 bases not matched to a gene; V was cut back by 4 bases and J by 4 bases. The CDR3 covers 16 residues. CDR3 nucleotides: TGCGCCAGCAGCCTCCAATCGGACAGGGGGGGCACTGAAGCTTTCTTT. Its protein is CASSLQSDRGGTEAFF.

The table lists this clone with a few counts. The chain employs TRBV14 and TRBJ2-7; D is possibly TRBD1 (5 bases). V lost 2 bases and J lost 1, with 12 bases in between. The length of the CDR3 is 15 residues. Germline-derived CDR1 and CDR2 are SGHDN and FVKESK. The CDR3 DNA reads as TGTGCCAGCAGCCAATTTCTGTCAGGGTCCTACGAGCAGTACTTC. It yields the protein CASSQFLSGSYEQYF.

In its sample, this clone ranks as medium-sized. The chain is built from TRBV6-4 and TRBJ2-3; 11 bases agree with TRBD2. Trimming at V came to 4 bases and at J to 2 bases, leaving 5 bases not matched to a gene. The CDR3 loop spans 16 amino acids. CDR1 and CDR2 (germline): MRHNA, SNTAGT. The CDR3 spells CASSAGTSGHTDTQYF. The CDR3 nucleotides are TGTGCCAGCAGTGCCGGGACTAGCGGACACACAGATACGCAGTATTTT.

The chain combines TRBV6-1 with TRBJ1-4; 7 bases line up with TRBD1. Germline V gives CDR1 MNHNS, CDR2 SASEGT. Trimming at V came to 6 bases and at J to 3 bases, leaving 1 base not matched to a gene. The CDR3 consists of 13 residues. The CDR3 protein is CASRQGPNEKLFF. The CDR3 region has the DNA TGTGCCAGCAGACAGGGGCCTAATGAAAAACTGTTTTTT.

This clone was seen just once. The chain is built from TRBV28 and TRBJ2-1; a possible D gene is TRBD2 (5 bases). Deletions cut 6 bases from V and 5 bases from J, with 8 bases between. The CDR3 contains 12 residues. Looked up from germline, CDR1 is MDHEN and CDR2 is SYDVKM. In DNA, the CDR3 is TGTGCCAGCAGCACTAGAAACAATGAGCAGTTCTTC. Translation: CASSTRNNEQFF.

This chain connects TRBV19 to TRBJ2-1, with D possibly matching TRBD2 (6 bases). CDR3 length: 15 amino acids. V was trimmed by 3 bases and J by 4 bases, leaving 13 bases between them. CDR1 and CDR2 (germline): LNHDA, SQIVND (reference sequence). CDR3 nucleotide sequence: TGTGCCAGTAGTATTTCGGCAGGAGGGTACAATGAGCAGTTCTTC. The encoded protein is CASSISAGGYNEQFF.

This clone was detected a few times. The chain uses TRBV5-1 and TRBJ2-7, with TRBD1 as a possible D gene (5 bases). Germline CDR1 reads SGHRS; CDR2 reads YFSETQ. The CDR3 is made up of 12 amino acids. The V end was cut by 8 bases, the J end by 3 bases, with 12 bases between. CDR3 nucleotides: TGCGCCAGGCAGGGCTTTAACTACGAGCAGTACTTC. Its translation: CARQGFNYEQYF.

In its sample, this clone was seen a few times. CDR3 DNA sequence: TGTGCCGTCAGGGTTGCAGAGACCCAGTACTTC. Encoded protein: CAVRVAETQYF. The chain has TRBV27 and TRBJ2-5, with a tentative D call TRBD1 (5 bases). The CDR3 extends over 11 amino acids. Germline loops: CDR1 MNHEY, CDR2 SMNVEV (reference sequence). The V gene lost 11 bases and the J gene lost 4 bases, with 11 bases spanning the gap.

The gene calls are TRBV2 and TRBJ1-5, with 7 nucleotides matching TRBD1. CDR3 length: 15 residues. CDR1 is SNHLY and CDR2 is FYNNEI in the germline V gene. V trimming: 4 bases; J trimming: 4 bases; junction bases outside the gene matches: 7. The CDR3 loop is CASSGDRNRNQPQHF. The CDR3 DNA follows: TGTGCCAGCAGTGGGGACAGAAACCGTAATCAGCCCCAGCATTTT.

The CDR3 loop reads CASSQVTSGRTNTGELFF. The CDR3 DNA follows: TGTGCCAGCAGCCAAGTTACTAGCGGGAGGACGAACACCGGGGAGCTGTTTTTT. The chain uses TRBV4-2 and TRBJ2-2; TRBD2 matches at 12 bases. Germline trimming cut 1 base from V and 0 bases from J; bases unmatched to any gene: 3. The V gene's germline CDR1 is LGHNA and CDR2 YNFKEQ. The CDR3 runs 18 residues.

This clone has a handful of counts. The chain employs TRBV4-2 and TRBJ2-1, with TRBD2 identical over 9 bases. CDR1 is LGHNA, CDR2 YNFKEQ, per germline. The trim removed 2 bases at V and 7 bases at J, leaving 12 bases unmatched. The CDR3 sequence is 17 residues long. CDR3: CASSQSYRASGNNEQFF. As DNA, the CDR3 is TGTGCCAGCAGCCAAAGTTACCGGGCTAGCGGGAATAATGAGCAGTTCTTC.

The rearrangement joins TRBV7-2 to TRBJ2-1, with a possible D match to TRBD2 (6 bases). This CDR3 spans 15 amino acids. The germline V gene has CDR1 SGHTA and CDR2 FQGNSA. Deletions cut 5 bases from V and 4 bases from J, with 15 bases between. CDR3 in DNA: TGTGCCAGCAGCCCGAGGTCTAGCGAATACAATGAGCAGTTCTTC. Encoded protein: CASSPRSSEYNEQFF. The full variable domain, in which reference TRBV7-2 and TRBJ2-1 provide the parts outside the CDR3, is GAGVSQSPSNKVTEKGKDVELRCDPISGHTALYWYRQSLGQGLEFLIYFQGNSAPDKSGLPSDRFSAERTGGSVSTLTIQRTQQEDSAVYLCASSPRSSEYNEQFFGPGTRLTVL.

The chain recombines TRBV7-6 with TRBJ2-3; 10 positions match TRBD1. This CDR3 comprises 18 residues. Germline trimming cut 6 bases from V and 0 bases from J; bases unmatched to any gene: 12. Germline V gives CDR1 SGHVS, CDR2 FNYEAQ. CDR3 nucleotide sequence: TGTGCCAGCAGTTCTAACGGACAGGGGGAAATGAGCACAGATACGCAGTATTTT. Its translation is CASSSNGQGEMSTDTQYF.

The rearrangement links TRBV29-1 to TRBJ2-5; 7 bases are shared with TRBD2. With V trimmed by 5 bases and J by 5 bases, 8 bases remained unmatched. Germline V gene lookup returns CDR1 SQVTM and CDR2 ANQGSEA. There are 13 residues in the CDR3. The CDR3 protein is CSVLADLRETQYF. The CDR3 nucleotides read TGCAGCGTTCTAGCGGACCTTCGGGAGACCCAGTACTTC.

CDR3 loop: CASTPGRGHNEKLFF. The CDR3 DNA reads TGTGCCAGCACCCCAGGTCGCGGTCATAATGAAAAACTGTTTTTT. The chain joins TRBV7-9 to TRBJ1-4; D ambiguous. Trimming shortened V by 7 bases and J by 4 bases, and 16 bases separated the two germline ends. The CDR3 extends over 15 amino acids. The germline V gene encodes CDR1 SEHNR and CDR2 FQNEAQ (reference sequence).

The rearrangement joins TRBV10-3 to TRBJ2-7, with D unclear. The CDR3 length is 14 residues. Trimming removed 0 bases from V and 4 bases from J, with 10 bases in between. Germline lookup yields CDR1 ENHRY and CDR2 SYGVKD. CDR3 DNA sequence: TGTGCCATCAGTGAGTCGAAGTCTTTTTACGAGCAGTACTTC. This codes for CAISESKSFYEQYF.

The chain couples TRBV25-1 to TRBJ1-2; the D is unclear. The CDR3 loop spans 12 amino acids. V lost 5 bases and J 3 bases, leaving 7 bases between the germline ends. Germline V gives CDR1 MGHDK, CDR2 SYGVNS. The chain's CDR3 is CASSPGDYGYTF. The CDR3 DNA is TGTGCCAGCAGTCCCGGGGACTATGGCTACACCTTC.

The chain employs TRBV5-6 and TRBJ2-3; TRBD2 matches at 9 bases. Germline trimming cut 1 base from V and 0 bases from J; bases unmatched to any gene: 9. CDR1 and CDR2 (germline): SGHDT, YYEEEE. This CDR3 spans 18 amino acids. The CDR3 protein is CASSLLSGLAKSTDTQYF. The CDR3 DNA reads TGTGCCAGCAGCTTGCTTAGTGGACTAGCGAAGAGCACAGATACGCAGTATTTT.